This TCR beta chain was profiled in a study of OX40 agonist ivuxolimab in advanced cancers. At the level of the study: It was ivuxolimab, an agonistic anti-OX40 (CD134) antibody, that patients were treated with. Study-wide results and caveats: CD8+ T cells showed, on average, more clonal expansion than CD4+ cells.

The ends were cut back, 7 bases at V and 1 base at J, with 13 bases in the middle. Germline CDR1 and CDR2: SGHAT and FQNNGV. This CDR3 has 14 amino acids. This clone was found once. The antigen is unknown. Assay used: immunoSEQ multiplex PCR; TCRdb lists only in-frame clones, some missing. The table records 70,000 to 85,000 clones, approximately 86% of them present only once. The sample was CD4+ or CD8+ T cells sorted from blood, taken in a trial of the OX40 agonist ivuxolimab. This TCR was sampled from an adult with an advanced solid tumor such as melanoma, head and neck, liver or kidney cancer. This sequence joins TRBV11-2 and TRBJ2-5; D possibly matches TRBD1 or TRBD2 (6 bases each). CDR3 DNA: TGTGCCAGCACCAAGGGGGGCTTCCAAGAGACCCAGTACTTC. Protein sequence: CASTKGGFQETQYF.